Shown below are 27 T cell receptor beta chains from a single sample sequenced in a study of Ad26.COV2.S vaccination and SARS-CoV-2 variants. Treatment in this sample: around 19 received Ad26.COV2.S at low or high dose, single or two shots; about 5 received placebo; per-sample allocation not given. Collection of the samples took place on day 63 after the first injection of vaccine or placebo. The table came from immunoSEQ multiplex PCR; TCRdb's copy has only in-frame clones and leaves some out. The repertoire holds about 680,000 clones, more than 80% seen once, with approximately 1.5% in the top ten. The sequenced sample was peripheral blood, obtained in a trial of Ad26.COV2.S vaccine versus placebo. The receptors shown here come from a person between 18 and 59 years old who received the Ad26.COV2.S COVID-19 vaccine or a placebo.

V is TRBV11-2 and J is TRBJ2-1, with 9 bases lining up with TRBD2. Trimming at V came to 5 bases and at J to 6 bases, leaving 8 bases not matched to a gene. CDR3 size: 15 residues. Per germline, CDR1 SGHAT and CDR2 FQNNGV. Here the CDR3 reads CASSPLSGSFNEQFF. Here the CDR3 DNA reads TGTGCCAGCAGCCCCCTTAGCGGGAGTTTCAATGAGCAGTTCTTC.

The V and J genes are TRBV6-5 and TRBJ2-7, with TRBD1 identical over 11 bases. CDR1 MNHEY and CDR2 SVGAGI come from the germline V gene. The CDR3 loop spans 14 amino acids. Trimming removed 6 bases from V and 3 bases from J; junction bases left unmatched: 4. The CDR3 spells CASRPGQGVYEQYF. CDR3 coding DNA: TGTGCCAGCAGACCGGGACAGGGGGTCTACGAGCAGTACTTC.

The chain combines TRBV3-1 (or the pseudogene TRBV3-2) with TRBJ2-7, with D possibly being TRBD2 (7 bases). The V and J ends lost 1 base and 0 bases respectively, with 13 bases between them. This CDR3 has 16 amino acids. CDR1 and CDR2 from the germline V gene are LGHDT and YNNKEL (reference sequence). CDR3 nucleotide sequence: TGTGCCAGCAGCCAAGCCGGGGGGCAGGGCTCCTACGAGCAGTACTTC. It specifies CASSQAGGQGSYEQYF.

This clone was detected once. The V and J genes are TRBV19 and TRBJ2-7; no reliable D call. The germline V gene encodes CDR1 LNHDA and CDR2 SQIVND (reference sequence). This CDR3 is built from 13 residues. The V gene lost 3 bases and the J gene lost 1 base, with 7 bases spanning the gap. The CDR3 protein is CASSIKGSYEQYF. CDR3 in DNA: TGTGCCAGTAGTATCAAGGGTTCCTACGAGCAGTACTTC.

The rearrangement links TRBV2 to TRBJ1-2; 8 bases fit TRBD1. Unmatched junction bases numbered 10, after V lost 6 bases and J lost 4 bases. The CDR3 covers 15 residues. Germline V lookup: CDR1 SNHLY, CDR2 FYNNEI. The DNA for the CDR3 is TGTGCCAGCAGGACCGCCGGGACAGGCCCCTATGGCTACACCTTC. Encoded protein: CASRTAGTGPYGYTF.

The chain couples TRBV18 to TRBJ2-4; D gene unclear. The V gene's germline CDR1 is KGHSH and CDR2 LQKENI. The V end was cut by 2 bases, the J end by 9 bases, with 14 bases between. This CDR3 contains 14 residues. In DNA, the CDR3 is TGTGCCAGCTCACCAGGGCACCAAGAAAGCATTCAGTACTTC. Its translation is CASSPGHQESIQYF.

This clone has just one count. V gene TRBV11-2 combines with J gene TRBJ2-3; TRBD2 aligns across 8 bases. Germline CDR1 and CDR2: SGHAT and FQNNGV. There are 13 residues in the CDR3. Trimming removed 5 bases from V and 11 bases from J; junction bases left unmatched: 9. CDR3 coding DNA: TGTGCCAGCAGCGTCCCCGGGACTAGTGTGCAGTATTTT. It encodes CASSVPGTSVQYF.

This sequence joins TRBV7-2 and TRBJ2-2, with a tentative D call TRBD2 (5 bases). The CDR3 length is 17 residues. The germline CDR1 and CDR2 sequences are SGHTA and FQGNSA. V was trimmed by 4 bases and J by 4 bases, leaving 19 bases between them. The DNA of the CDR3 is TGTGCCAGCAGCTCAGACTACTTTAAAGCCTCCACCGGGGAGCTGTTTTTT. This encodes CASSSDYFKASTGELFF.

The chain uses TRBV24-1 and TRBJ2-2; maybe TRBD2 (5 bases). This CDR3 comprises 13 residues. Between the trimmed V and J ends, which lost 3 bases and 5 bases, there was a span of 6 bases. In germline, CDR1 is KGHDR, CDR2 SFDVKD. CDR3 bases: TGTGCCACCAGTGATACGGGGACCGGGGAGCTGTTTTTT. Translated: CATSDTGTGELFF.

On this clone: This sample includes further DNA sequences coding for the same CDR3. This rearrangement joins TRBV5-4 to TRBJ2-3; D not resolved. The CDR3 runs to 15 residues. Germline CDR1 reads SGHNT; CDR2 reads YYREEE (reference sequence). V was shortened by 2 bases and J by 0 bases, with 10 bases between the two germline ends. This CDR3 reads CASSLAGPSTDTQYF. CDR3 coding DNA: TGTGCCAGCAGCTTAGCAGGACCCAGCACAGATACGCAGTATTTT.

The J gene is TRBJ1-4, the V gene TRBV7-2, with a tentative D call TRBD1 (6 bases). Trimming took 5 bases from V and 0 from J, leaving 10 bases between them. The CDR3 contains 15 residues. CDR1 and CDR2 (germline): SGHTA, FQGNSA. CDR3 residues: CASSGDRPTNEKLFF. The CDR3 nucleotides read TGTGCCAGCAGCGGAGACAGGCCAACTAATGAAAAACTGTTTTTT.

CDR3: CASGLVQRGLREKLFF. CDR3 DNA sequence: TGTGCTAGTGGTTTGGTACAGAGGGGGCTAAGAGAAAAACTGTTTTTT. The chain couples TRBV12-5 to TRBJ1-4; 7 bases are shared with TRBD1. V lost 0 bases, J lost 8 bases, and 9 bases stayed unmatched. This CDR3 region has 16 residues. Germline-derived CDR1 and CDR2 are LGHNT and FRNRAP.

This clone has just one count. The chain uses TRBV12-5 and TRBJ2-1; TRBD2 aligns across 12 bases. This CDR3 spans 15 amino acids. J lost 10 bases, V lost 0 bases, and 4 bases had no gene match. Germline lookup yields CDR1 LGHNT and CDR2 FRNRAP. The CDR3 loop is CASGLVLAGGYEQFF. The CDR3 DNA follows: TGTGCTAGTGGTTTGGTACTAGCGGGGGGTTACGAGCAGTTCTTC.

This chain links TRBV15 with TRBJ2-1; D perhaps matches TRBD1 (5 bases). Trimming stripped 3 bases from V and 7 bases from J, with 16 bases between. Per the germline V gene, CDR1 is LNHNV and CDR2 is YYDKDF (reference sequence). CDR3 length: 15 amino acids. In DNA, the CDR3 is TGTGCCACCAGCAGTCTCTCAGGGTCGGTAAATGAGCAGTTCTTC. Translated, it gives CATSSLSGSVNEQFF. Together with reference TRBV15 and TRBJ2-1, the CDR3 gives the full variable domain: DAMVIQNPRYQVTQFGKPVTLSCSQTLNHNVMYWYQQKSSQAPKLLFHYYDKDFNNEADTPDNFQSRRPNTSFCFLDIRSPGLGDTAMYLCATSSLSGSVNEQFFGPGTRLTVL.

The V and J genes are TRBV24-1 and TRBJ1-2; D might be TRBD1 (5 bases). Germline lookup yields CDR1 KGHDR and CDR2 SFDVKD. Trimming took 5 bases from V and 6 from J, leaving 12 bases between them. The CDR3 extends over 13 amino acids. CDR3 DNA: TGTGCCACCAGTGGCGACAGTTACGATGGCTACACCTTC. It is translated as CATSGDSYDGYTF.

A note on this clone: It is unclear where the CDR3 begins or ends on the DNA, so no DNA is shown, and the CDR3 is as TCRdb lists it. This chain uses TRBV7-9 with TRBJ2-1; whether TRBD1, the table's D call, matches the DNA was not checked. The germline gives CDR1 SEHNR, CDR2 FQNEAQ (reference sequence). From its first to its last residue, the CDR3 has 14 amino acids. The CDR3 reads CASSFGQGIDEQFF.

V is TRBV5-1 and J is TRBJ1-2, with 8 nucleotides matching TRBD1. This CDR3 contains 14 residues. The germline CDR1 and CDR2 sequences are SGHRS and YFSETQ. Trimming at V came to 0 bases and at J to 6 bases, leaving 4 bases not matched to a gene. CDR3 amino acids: CASSLADRVNGYTF. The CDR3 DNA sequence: TGCGCCAGCAGCTTGGCGGACAGGGTTAATGGCTACACCTTC.

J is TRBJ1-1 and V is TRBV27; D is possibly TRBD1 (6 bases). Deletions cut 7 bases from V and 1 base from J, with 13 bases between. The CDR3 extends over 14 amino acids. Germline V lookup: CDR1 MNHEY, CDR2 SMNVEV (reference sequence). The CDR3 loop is CASTRGGWNTEAFF. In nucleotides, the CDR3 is TGTGCCAGCACCCGAGGGGGTTGGAACACTGAAGCTTTCTTT.

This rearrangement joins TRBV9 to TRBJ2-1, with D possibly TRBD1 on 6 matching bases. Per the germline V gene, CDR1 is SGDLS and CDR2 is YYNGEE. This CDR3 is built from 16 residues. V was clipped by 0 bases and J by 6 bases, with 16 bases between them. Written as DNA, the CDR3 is TGTGCCAGCAGCGTAGTCGGCAGGGGAACCTTCAATGAGCAGTTCTTC. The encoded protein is CASSVVGRGTFNEQFF.

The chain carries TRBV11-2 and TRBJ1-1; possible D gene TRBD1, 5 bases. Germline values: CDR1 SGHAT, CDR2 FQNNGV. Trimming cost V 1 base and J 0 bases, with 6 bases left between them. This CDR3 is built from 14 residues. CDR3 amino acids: CASSLGTLNTEAFF. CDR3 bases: TGTGCCAGCAGCTTAGGGACACTGAACACTGAAGCTTTCTTT.

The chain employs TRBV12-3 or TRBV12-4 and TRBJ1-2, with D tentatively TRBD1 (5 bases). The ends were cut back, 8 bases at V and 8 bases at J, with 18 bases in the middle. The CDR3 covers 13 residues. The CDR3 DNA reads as TGTGCCAGCGGCCCCGACGGGGGGAGCGGCTACACCTTC. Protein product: CASGPDGGSGYTF.

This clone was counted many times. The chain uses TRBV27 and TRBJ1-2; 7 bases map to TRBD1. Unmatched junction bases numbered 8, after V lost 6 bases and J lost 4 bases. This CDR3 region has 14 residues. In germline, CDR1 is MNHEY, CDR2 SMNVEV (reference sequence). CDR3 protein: CASRRTGSAYGYTF. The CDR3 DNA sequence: TGTGCCAGCAGGAGGACAGGTTCGGCCTATGGCTACACCTTC.

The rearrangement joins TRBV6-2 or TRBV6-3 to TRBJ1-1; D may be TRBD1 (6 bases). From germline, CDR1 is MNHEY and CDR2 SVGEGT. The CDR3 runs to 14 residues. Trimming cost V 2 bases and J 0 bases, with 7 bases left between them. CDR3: CASSYGGLNTEAFF. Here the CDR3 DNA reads TGTGCCAGCAGTTACGGGGGGCTGAACACTGAAGCTTTCTTT.

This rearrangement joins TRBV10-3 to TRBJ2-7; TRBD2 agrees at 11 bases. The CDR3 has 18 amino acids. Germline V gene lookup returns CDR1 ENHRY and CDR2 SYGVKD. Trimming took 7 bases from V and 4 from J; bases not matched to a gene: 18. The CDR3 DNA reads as TGTGCCATCAAGCAGACTAGCGGGAAATCATCGCAGACTTACGAGCAGTACTTC. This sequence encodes CAIKQTSGKSSQTYEQYF.

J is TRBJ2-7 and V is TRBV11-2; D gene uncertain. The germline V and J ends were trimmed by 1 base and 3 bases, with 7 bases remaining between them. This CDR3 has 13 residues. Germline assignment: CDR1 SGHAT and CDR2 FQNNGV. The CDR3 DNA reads TGTGCCAGCAGCTTAGCGGTTGGCTACGAGCAGTACTTC. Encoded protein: CASSLAVGYEQYF.

CDR3 sequence (DNA): TGTGCCAGCAGCCTCAGGGGCCAAGGGACGAAAAACATTCAGTACTTC. This translates into CASSLRGQGTKNIQYF. The chain uses TRBV3-1 (or the pseudogene TRBV3-2) and TRBJ2-4; TRBD1 is a possible D gene (6 bases). From germline, CDR1 is LGHDT and CDR2 YNNKEL (reference sequence). This CDR3 is built from 16 residues. V was shortened by 4 bases and J by 4 bases, with 17 bases between the two germline ends.

CDR3 region: CASSSAGYNYGYTF. The CDR3 region has the DNA TGTGCCAGCAGTTCGGCGGGATATAACTATGGCTACACCTTC. The rearrangement uses TRBV6-6 and TRBJ1-2; D is undetermined. V was pared by 4 bases and J by 1 base, with 10 bases between. There are 14 residues in the CDR3. CDR1 and CDR2 (germline): MNHNY, SVGAGI (reference sequence).